This T cell receptor beta chain was sequenced in a study of cytomegalovirus exposure and HLA in healthy donors. This PCR relied on a set of 60 Vbeta primers and 13 Jbeta primers. Produced via immunoSEQ multiplex PCR; TCRdb's table is partial and in-frame only. There are 100,000 to 150,000 clones in the sample; 65% to 75% occur only once, and 11% lies in the top ten. The germline CDR1 and CDR2 sequences are SGHTA and FQGNSA. The CDR3 is 16 residues long. The V end lost 0 bases, the J end lost 5 bases, and 14 bases lay between the germline ends. Input material: PBMCs. The chain joins TRBV7-2 to TRBJ1-5; D may be TRBD1 (5 bases). The TCR sequence derives from a woman aged 50 to 60 in good health and CMV-seropositive. The CDR3 nucleotides read TGTGCCAGCAGCTTAGCGCTTGTCAGGGCGGATCAGCCCCAGCATTTT. Translating it yields CASSLALVRADQPQHF.